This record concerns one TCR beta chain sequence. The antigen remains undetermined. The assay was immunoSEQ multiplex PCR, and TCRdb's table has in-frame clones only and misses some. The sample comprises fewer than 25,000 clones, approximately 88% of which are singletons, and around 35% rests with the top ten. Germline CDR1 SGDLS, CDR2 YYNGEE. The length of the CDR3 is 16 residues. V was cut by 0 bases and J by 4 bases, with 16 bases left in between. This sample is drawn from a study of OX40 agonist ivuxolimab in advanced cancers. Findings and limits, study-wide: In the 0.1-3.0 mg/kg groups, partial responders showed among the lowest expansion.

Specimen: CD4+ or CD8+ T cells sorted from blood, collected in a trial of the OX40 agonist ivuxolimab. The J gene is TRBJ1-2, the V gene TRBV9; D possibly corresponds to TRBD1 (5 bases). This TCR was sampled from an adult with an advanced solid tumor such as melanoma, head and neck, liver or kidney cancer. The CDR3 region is CASSVENRWRLYGYTF. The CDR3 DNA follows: TGTGCCAGCAGCGTAGAGAACAGGTGGAGGCTCTATGGCTACACCTTC.